This T cell receptor (beta chain) was sequenced during a study of blood T cell repertoires in COVID-19. As for the study in general: Samples of COVID-19 (acute and convalescent) were obtained from the United States, Italy and Spain. The analysed material was cDNA or gDNA that came from T cells, B-cell-depleted T cells, or PBMCs.

In the original analysis: Nucleated cell number was recorded as an estimate derived from reference gene primer amplification. The protocol was immunoSEQ multiplex PCR, while the TCRdb copy is restricted to in-frame clones and leaves out a portion. V, J and clone size are those of that table, while D and trimming were read from the DNA. The table has roughly 250,000 clones, about 83% seen once. The CDR3 is 18 residues long. Trimming pared 1 base from V and 2 bases from J, leaving 20 bases between. Germline V gene sequence: CDR1 MNHNS, CDR2 SASEGT. The sequencing sample was made of peripheral blood. The rearrangement uses TRBV6-1 and TRBJ2-5; TRBD2 might be the D (5 bases). This sequence was found in a woman in her forties who had recovered from COVID-19. The CDR3 here is CASSEEGSQTSWQETQYF. For the CDR3, the DNA is TGTGCCAGCAGTGAAGAAGGGAGTCAAACCTCGTGGCAAGAGACCCAGTACTTC.